These 15 T cell receptor beta chains were all obtained from the same sample, sequenced in a study of blood T cells in healthy people across ages. The second PCR ran about 6 to 12 cycles with a sample-barcoded 5' primer and J-beta primers. MiXCR, applied by TCRdb to the 5' RACE reads, yields one record per CDR3 protein. The repertoire includes around 1,900,000 distinct CDR3 sequences, roughly two fifths of them detected once, and more than 20% sits in the top ten. Sequenced sample: blood. These receptors were obtained from a human donor in good health.

The rearrangement uses TRBV6-6 and TRBJ1-2; TRBD1 agrees at 10 bases. The CDR3 has 15 amino acids. Losses at the gene ends were 1 base for V and 8 bases for J; bases not matched to a gene: 7. The germline CDR1 and CDR2 sequences are MNHNY and SVGAGI (reference sequence). CDR3 sequence (DNA): TGTGCCAGCAGTTACTTACTCGGGACAGGGGAAGGCTACACCTTC. Encoded protein: CASSYLLGTGEGYTF.

Concerning this clonotype itself: A much larger clone is a single base away; this may be a read error. The chain joins TRBV29-1 to TRBJ1-1; D unresolved. Germline CDR1 and CDR2: SQVTM and ANQGSEA. The V and J ends lost 6 bases and 9 bases respectively, with 17 bases between them. The CDR3 length is 12 residues. This CDR3 is CSVDPGRTKAFF. DNA of the CDR3: TGCAGCGTAGACCCGGGGAGAACTAAAGCTTTCTTT.

In the case of this clonotype: Germline is not matched at one junction end, which may reflect a read error. This chain uses TRBV29-1 with TRBJ2-5; possibly TRBD2 for D (5 bases). This CDR3 has 12 amino acids. Germline assignment: CDR1 SQVTM and CDR2 ANQGSEA. CDR3 amino acids: CSVLDPGETQYF. The CDR3 DNA reads as TGCAGCGTACTGGACCCCGGGGAGACCCAGTACTTT.

V is TRBV28 and J is TRBJ2-4; no clear D. Per germline, CDR1 MDHEN and CDR2 SYDVKM. This CDR3 is 12 amino acids long. Trimming removed 2 bases from V and 6 bases from J, with 5 bases in between. The CDR3: CASSLSVNIQYF. The CDR3 DNA reads as TGTGCCAGCAGTTTAAGCGTAAACATTCAGTACTTC. The full variable domain, completed using reference TRBV28 and TRBJ2-4, is DVKVTQSSRYLVKRTGEKVFLECVQDMDHENMFWYRQDPGLGLRLIYFSYDVKMKEKGDIPEGYSVSREKKERFSLILESASTNQTSMYLCASSLSVNIQYFGAGTRLSVL.

V and J are TRBV24-1 and TRBJ1-5; D is perhaps TRBD1 (5 bases). Germline V gene lookup returns CDR1 KGHDR and CDR2 SFDVKD. Trimming took off 6 bases at V and 5 bases at J, with 7 bases between the two ends. This CDR3 has 12 residues. The CDR3 protein is CATSTGHQPQHF. The CDR3 bases are TGTGCCACCAGTACAGGTCATCAGCCCCAGCATTTT.

This clonotype was counted between two and nine times. This chain uses TRBV4-1 with TRBJ2-3, with TRBD1 as a possible D gene (7 bases). The CDR3 is 16 amino acids. Germline V CDR1 and CDR2: MGHRA, YSYEKL. Trimming cost V 0 bases and J 4 bases, with 14 bases left between them. CDR3 protein: CASSQDLRGTADTQYF. In DNA form, the CDR3 reads TGCGCCAGCAGCCAAGATCTTCGGGGGACAGCAGATACGCAGTATTTT.

This sequence joins TRBV4-1 and TRBJ2-5, with 9 bases that match TRBD1. This CDR3 has 15 amino acids. Per the germline V gene, CDR1 is MGHRA and CDR2 is YSYEKL. V dropped 2 bases and J dropped 4; count of bases not matched to a gene: 5. The CDR3 sequence: CASSQTPDRGETQYF. In DNA, the CDR3 is TGCGCCAGCAGCCAAACCCCGGACAGGGGAGAGACCCAGTACTTC.

The chain employs TRBV7-9 and TRBJ2-4, with D perhaps matching TRBD2 (5 bases). There are 12 residues in the CDR3. Deletions cut 4 bases from V and 13 bases from J, with 14 bases between. Germline CDR1 and CDR2: SEHNR and FQNEAQ (reference sequence). DNA for the CDR3: TGTGCCAGCAGCTCGACCGGAGGAATGCAGTACTTC. This encodes CASSSTGGMQYF.

This rearrangement joins TRBV10-3 to TRBJ2-7; D gene unclear. Germline assignment: CDR1 ENHRY and CDR2 SYGVKD. The length of the CDR3 is 14 residues. With 10 bases removed from V and 5 bases from J, the gap between germline ends came to 21 bases. CDR3: CATNFGPQRHEQYF. The CDR3 DNA reads TGTGCCACCAACTTTGGGCCGCAGCGACACGAGCAGTACTTC.

J is TRBJ1-4 and V is TRBV20-1; D may be TRBD1 (5 bases). Looked up from germline, CDR1 is DFQATT and CDR2 is SNEGSKA (reference sequence). Trimming shortened V by 4 bases and J by 7 bases, and 13 bases separated the two germline ends. This CDR3 has 13 residues. The CDR3, as DNA: TGCAGTGCTAAATGGGGGGAGGGTGAAAAACTGTTTTTT. Protein sequence: CSAKWGEGEKLFF.

This clonotype was observed a handful of times. The CDR3, as DNA: TGTGCCAGCAGCTCCTACAGGGGCCCTTACTACGAGCAGTACTTC. It translates to CASSSYRGPYYEQYF. This chain joins TRBV7-2 and TRBJ2-5, with TRBD1 matching 7 bases. With the DNA end fitting TRBJ2-7 better, the J assignment may be wrong. Germline V gives CDR1 SGHTA, CDR2 FQGNSA. This CDR3 region has 15 residues.

This clonotype was seen more than once but under ten times. The rearrangement joins TRBV5-4 to TRBJ2-5, with D maybe TRBD1 (5 bases). Germline loops: CDR1 SGHNT, CDR2 YYREEE (reference sequence). The V and J ends lost 0 bases and 11 bases respectively, with 14 bases between them. The CDR3 extends over 13 amino acids. The DNA of the CDR3 is TGTGCCAGCAGCTTGGCTTATGGGGCGGAGCAGTACTTC. It encodes CASSLAYGAEQYF.

This clonotype occurred once. V gene TRBV7-8 combines with J gene TRBJ2-4; TRBD1 is a possible D gene (6 bases). The CDR3 has 16 amino acids. V gave up 5 bases and J gave up 3 bases, with 17 bases separating them. Germline V gives CDR1 SGHVS, CDR2 FQNEAQ. The CDR3 nucleotides read TGTGCCAGCAGCCCGAGCAGGGGTGGATACAAAAACATTCAGTACTTC. Translated: CASSPSRGGYKNIQYF.

The rearrangement uses TRBV5-6 and TRBJ2-1; D may match TRBD1 or TRBD2 (5 bases each). The CDR3 has 15 residues. The V end was cut by 1 base, the J end by 7 bases, with 15 bases between. The germline V gene has CDR1 SGHDT and CDR2 YYEEEE. The CDR3 loop reads CASSLLRDGLNEQFF. The CDR3 bases are TGTGCCAGCAGCTTGTTACGGGACGGATTAAATGAGCAGTTCTTC.

A note on this clonotype: Since a much larger clone is just one base distant, this may be a read error. This chain uses TRBV11-3 with TRBJ2-5; TRBD2 matches 9 bases. The J call may be faulty, since TRBJ2-1 better matches the DNA end. Germline assignment: CDR1 SGHNT and CDR2 YENEEA. This CDR3 has 16 amino acids. CDR3 loop: CASSFPGTSKQETQFF. As DNA, the CDR3 is TGTGCCAGCAGCTTCCCCGGGACTAGCAAACAAGAGACCCAGTTCTTC.